The rows below give T cell receptor beta chains drawn from one sample of a study of control samples from healthy donors and cancer patients. Data came from immunoSEQ multiplex PCR; TCRdb stores just in-frame clones and leaves some out. The sample comprises roughly 450,000 clones, 80% to 95% of which are singletons, and over 5.5% rests with the top ten. Sequencing was performed on PBMCs. The receptor source for this set is a man aged 35 to 55 with head and neck cancer. Each CDR3 is given with its conserved first and last residue. The order of the fields is J gene, V gene, clone size, D gene, CDR3 protein, CDR3 DNA. A D gene is named only where the DNA matches it firmly. Where a row states a size, it is once, few, many or the class of an expanded clone; other rows omit it.

J gene: TRBJ2-7; V gene: TRBV13; clone size: -; D gene: TRBD1; CDR3 protein: CASSSGQGATGEQYF; CDR3 DNA: TGTGCCAGCAGCTCGGGACAGGGGGCGACGGGGGAGCAGTACTTC
J gene: TRBJ2-2; V gene: TRBV28; clone size: -; D gene: -; CDR3 protein: CASNLGGMAGELFF; CDR3 DNA: TGTGCCAGCAATTTAGGGGGGATGGCCGGGGAGCTGTTTTTT
J gene: TRBJ1-5; V gene: TRBV11-2; clone size: -; D gene: -; CDR3 protein: CASSLVADSNQPQHF; CDR3 DNA: TGTGCCAGCAGCTTAGTAGCGGATAGCAATCAGCCCCAGCATTTT
J gene: TRBJ2-7; V gene: TRBV14; clone size: few; D gene: TRBD1; CDR3 protein: CASSHNRGTSYEQYF; CDR3 DNA: TGTGCCAGCAGCCACAACAGGGGAACCTCCTACGAGCAGTACTTC
J gene: TRBJ1-5; V gene: TRBV12-3/TRBV12-4; clone size: -; D gene: -; CDR3 protein: CASSFDGQPQHF; CDR3 DNA: TGTGCCAGCAGTTTTGACGGTCAGCCCCAGCATTTT
J gene: TRBJ2-6; V gene: TRBV30; clone size: -; D gene: -; CDR3 protein: CAWGPLRELLSGANVLTF; CDR3 DNA: TGTGCCTGGGGCCCTCTCAGGGAATTACTCTCTGGGGCCAACGTCCTGACTTTC
J gene: TRBJ2-3; V gene: TRBV28; clone size: -; D gene: -; CDR3 protein: CASGLRRGWDTQYF; CDR3 DNA: TGTGCCAGCGGTTTGCGGCGGGGATGGGATACGCAGTATTTT
J gene: TRBJ2-7; V gene: TRBV18; clone size: -; D gene: -; CDR3 protein: CASSPLNPGLDHEQYF; CDR3 DNA: TGTGCCAGCTCACCGCTCAACCCGGGACTGGATCACGAGCAGTACTTC
J gene: TRBJ2-1; V gene: TRBV3-1/TRBV3-2; clone size: -; D gene: TRBD2; CDR3 protein: CASSQDRQAGANNEQFF; CDR3 DNA: TGTGCCAGCAGCCAAGACCGCCAAGCGGGAGCGAACAATGAGCAGTTCTTC
J gene: TRBJ1-4; V gene: TRBV30; clone size: -; D gene: -; CDR3 protein: CASMVDNEKLFF; CDR3 DNA: TGTGCCTCCATGGTGGATAATGAAAAACTGTTTTTT
J gene: TRBJ1-6; V gene: TRBV6-2/TRBV6-3; clone size: -; D gene: TRBD1; CDR3 protein: CASSSPQGAGSTGSPLHF; CDR3 DNA: TGTGCCAGCAGTTCCCCACAGGGGGCCGGTTCAACGGGTTCACCCCTCCACTTT
J gene: TRBJ2-5; V gene: TRBV11-2; clone size: -; D gene: TRBD2; CDR3 protein: CASSLDGLAGVETQYF; CDR3 DNA: TGTGCCAGCAGCTTAGATGGACTAGCGGGAGTCGAGACCCAGTACTTC
J gene: TRBJ2-1; V gene: TRBV5-6; clone size: -; D gene: TRBD1; CDR3 protein: CASSWDSRWSHNEQFF; CDR3 DNA: TGTGCCAGCAGCTGGGACAGCCGGTGGTCCCACAATGAGCAGTTCTTC
J gene: TRBJ1-2; V gene: TRBV11-2; clone size: -; D gene: TRBD1; CDR3 protein: CASSLARTGGGYGYTF; CDR3 DNA: TGTGCCAGCAGCTTAGCCCGGACAGGGGGTGGCTATGGCTACACCTTC
J gene: TRBJ2-3; V gene: TRBV7-6; clone size: -; D gene: TRBD2; CDR3 protein: CASSHVLADRSDTQYF; CDR3 DNA: TGTGCCAGCAGCCACGTTCTAGCGGATCGCTCAGATACGCAGTATTTT
J gene: TRBJ1-1; V gene: TRBV30; clone size: -; D gene: TRBD1; CDR3 protein: CAWSPGTAGEAFF; CDR3 DNA: TGTGCCTGGAGCCCTGGGACAGCGGGGGAAGCTTTCTTT
J gene: TRBJ1-1; V gene: TRBV6-5; clone size: -; D gene: -; CDR3 protein: CASSRRGRNTEAFF; CDR3 DNA: TGTGCCAGCAGCCGCCGGGGGAGGAACACTGAAGCTTTCTTT
J gene: TRBJ2-7; V gene: TRBV11-2; clone size: -; D gene: TRBD2; CDR3 protein: CASSLDPPAGTRAYEQYF; CDR3 DNA: TGTGCCAGCAGCTTAGATCCCCCTGCCGGGACTAGAGCCTACGAGCAGTACTTC
J gene: TRBJ2-3; V gene: TRBV7-2; clone size: -; D gene: -; CDR3 protein: CASSITGDTQYF; CDR3 DNA: TGTGCCAGCAGCATCACCGGAGATACGCAGTATTTT
J gene: TRBJ1-4; V gene: TRBV4-1; clone size: -; D gene: TRBD1; CDR3 protein: CASSQGTGDNEKLFF; CDR3 DNA: TGCGCCAGCAGCCAAGGGACAGGGGATAATGAAAAACTGTTTTTT
J gene: TRBJ2-5; V gene: TRBV3-1/TRBV3-2; clone size: -; D gene: -; CDR3 protein: CASSQDLSFGRETQYF; CDR3 DNA: TGTGCCAGCAGCCAAGATTTAAGCTTCGGAAGAGAGACCCAGTACTTC
J gene: TRBJ2-1; V gene: TRBV10-1; clone size: -; D gene: -; CDR3 protein: CASSDRSLGYNEQFF; CDR3 DNA: TGCGCCAGCAGTGACCGTAGCCTAGGTTACAATGAGCAGTTCTTC
J gene: TRBJ2-3; V gene: TRBV6-4; clone size: -; D gene: -; CDR3 protein: CASKGGGEGDTQYF; CDR3 DNA: TGTGCCAGCAAGGGCGGCGGGGAAGGAGATACGCAGTATTTT
J gene: TRBJ2-7; V gene: TRBV5-1; clone size: -; D gene: TRBD1; CDR3 protein: CASSVTDRGVGEQYF; CDR3 DNA: TGCGCCAGCAGCGTAACGGACAGGGGGGTCGGCGAGCAGTACTTC
J gene: TRBJ1-2; V gene: TRBV6-1; clone size: -; D gene: TRBD1; CDR3 protein: CASSEAGGQGNYGYTF; CDR3 DNA: TGTGCCAGCAGTGAAGCCGGCGGACAGGGCAACTATGGCTACACCTTC
J gene: TRBJ1-1; V gene: TRBV29-1; clone size: -; D gene: -; CDR3 protein: CSVIEGARTEAFF; CDR3 DNA: TGCAGCGTCATAGAAGGGGCGAGGACTGAAGCTTTCTTT
J gene: TRBJ1-5; V gene: TRBV19; clone size: -; D gene: TRBD1; CDR3 protein: CASSTGTGTNQPQHF; CDR3 DNA: TGTGCCAGTAGTACCGGGACAGGGACCAATCAGCCCCAGCATTTT
J gene: TRBJ2-7; V gene: TRBV11-1; clone size: -; D gene: -; CDR3 protein: CASSLSGKPYEQYF; CDR3 DNA: TGTGCCAGCAGCTTATCAGGGAAGCCTTACGAGCAGTACTTC
J gene: TRBJ1-2; V gene: TRBV27; clone size: -; D gene: -; CDR3 protein: CASSLMDEPRGYTF; CDR3 DNA: TGTGCCAGCAGTTTAATGGACGAACCGCGGGGCTACACCTTC
J gene: TRBJ2-7; V gene: TRBV5-4; clone size: -; D gene: -; CDR3 protein: CASQIDGSRGEQYF; CDR3 DNA: TGTGCCAGCCAAATCGATGGGTCTCGGGGGGAGCAGTACTTC
J gene: TRBJ2-7; V gene: TRBV6-5; clone size: -; D gene: -; CDR3 protein: CASSYSSTKLYEQYF; CDR3 DNA: TGTGCCAGCAGTTACTCGTCGACTAAGCTCTACGAGCAGTACTTC
J gene: TRBJ1-4; V gene: TRBV7-2; clone size: -; D gene: TRBD1; CDR3 protein: CASSFQIGGRNEKLFF; CDR3 DNA: TGTGCCAGCAGCTTCCAAATAGGGGGCAGGAATGAAAAACTGTTTTTT
J gene: TRBJ1-1; V gene: TRBV30; clone size: -; D gene: -; CDR3 protein: CAWSDETNTEAFF; CDR3 DNA: TGTGCCTGGTCGGATGAGACGAACACTGAAGCTTTCTTT
J gene: TRBJ1-6; V gene: TRBV6-1; clone size: -; D gene: -; CDR3 protein: CASSEWGTRPGSPLHF; CDR3 DNA: TGTGCCAGCAGTGAGTGGGGTACGAGGCCGGGGTCACCCCTCCACTTT
J gene: TRBJ2-7; V gene: TRBV21-1; clone size: -; D gene: -; CDR3 protein: CASSKASGGSFYEQYF; CDR3 DNA: TGTGCCAGCAGCAAAGCCAGTGGGGGGAGCTTCTACGAGCAGTACTTC
J gene: TRBJ2-1; V gene: TRBV27; clone size: -; D gene: -; CDR3 protein: CASSVTGTHEQFF; CDR3 DNA: TGTGCCAGCAGTGTCACCGGGACCCATGAGCAGTTCTTC
J gene: TRBJ2-7; V gene: TRBV19; clone size: -; D gene: -; CDR3 protein: CASSQTPSYEQYF; CDR3 DNA: TGTGCCAGTAGTCAGACACCCTCCTACGAGCAGTACTTC
J gene: TRBJ2-3; V gene: TRBV6-5; clone size: -; D gene: -; CDR3 protein: CASSYLRITDTQYF; CDR3 DNA: TGTGCCAGCAGTTACTTACGGATCACAGATACGCAGTATTTT
J gene: TRBJ1-6; V gene: TRBV7-9; clone size: -; D gene: -; CDR3 protein: CASSSNGRLGSPLHF; CDR3 DNA: TGTGCCAGCAGCTCCAATGGTCGGTTAGGCTCACCCCTCCACTTT
J gene: TRBJ2-3; V gene: TRBV19; clone size: -; D gene: TRBD2; CDR3 protein: CASSNRGTGGSTDTQYF; CDR3 DNA: TGTGCCAGTAGTAATCGGGGAACGGGGGGAAGCACAGATACGCAGTATTTT
J gene: TRBJ2-5; V gene: TRBV10-1; clone size: -; D gene: -; CDR3 protein: CASSEMGERETQYF; CDR3 DNA: TGCGCCAGTAGTGAAATGGGAGAAAGAGAGACCCAGTACTTC
J gene: TRBJ2-1; V gene: TRBV5-1; clone size: -; D gene: -; CDR3 protein: CASSLAPGTHYNEQFF; CDR3 DNA: TGCGCCAGCAGCTTGGCCCCAGGGACACACTACAATGAGCAGTTCTTC
J gene: TRBJ2-3; V gene: TRBV19; clone size: -; D gene: TRBD2; CDR3 protein: CASSSGRTDTQYF; CDR3 DNA: TGTGCCAGTAGTAGCGGGAGGACAGATACGCAGTATTTT
J gene: TRBJ1-1; V gene: TRBV30; clone size: -; D gene: -; CDR3 protein: CACGNRAMNTEAFF; CDR3 DNA: TGTGCCTGTGGAAATAGGGCAATGAACACTGAAGCTTTCTTT
J gene: TRBJ1-2; V gene: TRBV30; clone size: -; D gene: -; CDR3 protein: CAWSGTGDYGYTF; CDR3 DNA: TGTGCCTGGAGTGGTACAGGCGACTATGGCTACACCTTC
J gene: TRBJ2-7; V gene: TRBV7-9; clone size: -; D gene: TRBD1; CDR3 protein: CASALGTGGLYEQYF; CDR3 DNA: TGTGCCAGCGCCCTGGGGACAGGGGGCTTATACGAGCAGTACTTC
J gene: TRBJ1-5; V gene: TRBV23-1; clone size: -; D gene: TRBD1; CDR3 protein: CASSQYGTGRYSNQPQHF; CDR3 DNA: TGCGCCAGCAGTCAATACGGGACAGGCCGATATAGCAATCAGCCCCAGCATTTT
J gene: TRBJ2-3; V gene: TRBV7-2; clone size: -; D gene: TRBD1; CDR3 protein: CASSLSGTGGFADTQYF; CDR3 DNA: TGTGCCAGCAGCTTATCCGGGACAGGGGGGTTCGCAGATACGCAGTATTTT
J gene: TRBJ1-6; V gene: TRBV5-8; clone size: -; D gene: -; CDR3 protein: CASSLWRSTSSYNSPLHF; CDR3 DNA: TGTGCCAGCAGCTTGTGGCGGTCGACGAGCTCCTATAATTCACCCCTCCACTTT
J gene: TRBJ1-6; V gene: TRBV30; clone size: -; D gene: -; CDR3 protein: CAWDVWGTPLHF; CDR3 DNA: TGTGCCTGGGACGTTTGGGGGACACCCCTCCACTTT
J gene: TRBJ2-3; V gene: TRBV9; clone size: -; D gene: TRBD2; CDR3 protein: CASSLAGAGDTQYF; CDR3 DNA: TGTGCCAGCAGCCTAGCGGGGGCCGGGGATACGCAGTATTTT
J gene: TRBJ1-5; V gene: TRBV12-5; clone size: -; D gene: -; CDR3 protein: CASAPGDQPQHF; CDR3 DNA: TGTGCTAGTGCCCCGGGAGATCAGCCCCAGCATTTT
J gene: TRBJ2-1; V gene: TRBV30; clone size: -; D gene: -; CDR3 protein: CAWSVGLARFDNEQFF; CDR3 DNA: TGTGCCTGGAGTGTAGGCTTAGCGAGATTTGACAATGAGCAGTTCTTC
J gene: TRBJ2-3; V gene: TRBV19; clone size: once; D gene: -; CDR3 protein: CASSTLEVGDTQYF; CDR3 DNA: TGTGCCAGTAGTACCTTGGAGGTAGGAGATACGCAGTATTTT
J gene: TRBJ2-5; V gene: TRBV5-1; clone size: -; D gene: -; CDR3 protein: CASSLGSGSQETQYF; CDR3 DNA: TGCGCCAGCAGCTTGGGGTCGGGTTCCCAAGAGACCCAGTACTTC
J gene: TRBJ1-3; V gene: TRBV9; clone size: once; D gene: -; CDR3 protein: CASSVAFLGVAGNTIYF; CDR3 DNA: TGTGCCAGCAGCGTAGCTTTTCTGGGGGTTGCTGGAAACACCATATATTTT
J gene: TRBJ1-5; V gene: TRBV6-6; clone size: few; D gene: TRBD1; CDR3 protein: CASSLLGQVSNQPQHF; CDR3 DNA: TGTGCCAGCAGCCTACTTGGACAGGTATCAAATCAGCCCCAGCATTTT